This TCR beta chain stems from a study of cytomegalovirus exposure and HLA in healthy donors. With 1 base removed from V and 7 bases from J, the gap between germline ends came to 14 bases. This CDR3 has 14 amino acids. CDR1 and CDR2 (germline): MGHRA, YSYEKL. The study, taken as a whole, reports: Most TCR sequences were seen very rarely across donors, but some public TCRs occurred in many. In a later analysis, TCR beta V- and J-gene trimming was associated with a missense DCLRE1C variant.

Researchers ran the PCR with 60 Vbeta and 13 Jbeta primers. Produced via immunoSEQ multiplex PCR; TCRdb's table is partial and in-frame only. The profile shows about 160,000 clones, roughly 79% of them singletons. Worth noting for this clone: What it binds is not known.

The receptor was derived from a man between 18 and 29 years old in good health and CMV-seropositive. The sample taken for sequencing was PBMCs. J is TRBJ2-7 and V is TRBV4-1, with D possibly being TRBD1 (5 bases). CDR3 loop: CASSQVQVLGEQYF. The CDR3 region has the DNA TGCGCCAGCAGCCAAGTACAGGTGCTGGGGGAGCAGTACTTC.